Listed below are T cell receptor beta chains from one sample, sequenced in a study of blood T cells in healthy people across ages. TCRdb recomputed calls from the 5' RACE reads with MiXCR, one row per CDR3 protein. Among roughly 790,000 distinct CDR3 sequences listed, roughly 43% were seen once. The sequencing sample was made of blood. The receptor set was obtained from a woman aged 60-70 years in good health. Both conserved end residues are part of each CDR3. The order of the fields is clone size, V gene, J gene, D gene, CDR3 protein, CDR3 DNA. D genes are given only for firm matches. Size is stated for part of the rows, as once, few or many counts, or as a class when the clone is expanded.

few	TRBV27	TRBJ1-1	TRBD1	CASSPRDRGLNTEAFF	TGTGCCAGCAGTCCCAGGGACAGGGGCCTGAACACTGAAGCTTTCTTT
.	TRBV4-3	TRBJ2-3	TRBD2	CASSQDEIVGGDTQYF	TGCGCCAGCAGCCAAGATGAAATAGTGGGAGGGGATACGCAGTATTTT
many	TRBV5-6	TRBJ2-5	TRBD2	CASSQLAGGQETQYF	TGTGCCAGCAGCCAACTAGCGGGGGGGCAAGAGACCCAGTACTTC
.	TRBV28	TRBJ2-4	.	CASMLAGAKNIQYF	TGTGCCAGCATGCTAGCCGGGGCCAAAAACATTCAGTACTTC
.	TRBV7-2	TRBJ2-7	TRBD2	CASSRLAGPYEQYF	TGTGCCAGCAGCCGACTAGCGGGACCCTACGAGCAGTACTTC
few	TRBV16	TRBJ2-7	TRBD2	CASSQSPGLVEQYF	TGTGCCAGCAGCCAATCCCCCGGACTAGTCGAGCAGTACTTC
.	TRBV2	TRBJ2-3	TRBD1	CASVRDRSSSTDTQYF	TGTGCCAGCGTTAGGGACAGATCCTCTAGCACAGATACGCAGTATTTT
few	TRBV28	TRBJ2-5	.	CASSRAGIFTETQYF	TGTGCCAGCAGCCGAGCCGGGATTTTTACAGAGACCCAGTACTTC
.	TRBV10-1	TRBJ2-3	TRBD1	CASSQGQVGTDTQYF	TGCGCCAGCAGCCAAGGACAGGTCGGCACAGATACGCAGTATTTT
.	TRBV20-1	TRBJ2-3	.	CSARTGTVHTDTQYF	TGCAGTGCTAGAACCGGGACGGTCCACACAGATACGCAGTATTTT
.	TRBV20-1	TRBJ1-1	.	CSARGPNTEAFF	TGCAGTGCTAGGGGACCGAACACTGAAGCTTTCTTT
.	TRBV9	TRBJ2-1	TRBD2	CASSARGGGSYNEQFF	TGTGCCAGCAGCGCCCGCGGGGGAGGATCCTACAATGAGCAGTTCTTC
.	TRBV7-3	TRBJ2-2	TRBD2	CASSLGAGGANTGELFF	TGTGCCAGCAGCTTAGGTGCTGGGGGGGCGAACACCGGGGAGCTGTTTTTT
few	TRBV10-3	TRBJ2-7	TRBD2	CAISEQREGWGEQYF	TGTGCCATCAGTGAGCAGCGGGAGGGTTGGGGCGAGCAGTACTTC
few	TRBV7-3	TRBJ2-3	.	CASSLDRLDTQYF	TGTGCCAGCAGCTTAGATAGATTGGATACGCAGTATTTT